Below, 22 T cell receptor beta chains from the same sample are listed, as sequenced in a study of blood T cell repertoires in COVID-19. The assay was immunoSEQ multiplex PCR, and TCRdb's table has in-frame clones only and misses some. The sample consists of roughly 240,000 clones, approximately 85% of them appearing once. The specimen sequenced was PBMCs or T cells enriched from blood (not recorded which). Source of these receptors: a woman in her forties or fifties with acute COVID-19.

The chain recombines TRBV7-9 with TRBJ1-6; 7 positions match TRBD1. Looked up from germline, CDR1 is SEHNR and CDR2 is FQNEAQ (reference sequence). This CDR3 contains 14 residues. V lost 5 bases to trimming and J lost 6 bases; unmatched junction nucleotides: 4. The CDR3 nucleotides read TGTGCCAGCAGCGTACAGGGGAGTAATTCACCCCTCCACTTT. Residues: CASSVQGSNSPLHF.

The DNA for the CDR3 is TGTGCCAGCAGTCCCTCTAGTGAGGTTGGCTACAATGAGCAGTTCTTC. It codes for CASSPSSEVGYNEQFF. The rearrangement joins TRBV27 to TRBJ2-1; D ambiguous. CDR3 size: 16 residues. Trimming cost V 5 bases and J 3 bases, with 17 bases left between them. In germline, CDR1 is MNHEY, CDR2 SMNVEV (reference sequence).

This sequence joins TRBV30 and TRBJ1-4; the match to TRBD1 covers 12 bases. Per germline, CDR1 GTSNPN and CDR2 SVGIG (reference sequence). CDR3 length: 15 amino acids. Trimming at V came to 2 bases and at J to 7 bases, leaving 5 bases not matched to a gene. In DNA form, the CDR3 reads TGTGCCTGGAGTCCGGGACAGGGGGCAGGTGAAAAACTGTTTTTT. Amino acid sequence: CAWSPGQGAGEKLFF.

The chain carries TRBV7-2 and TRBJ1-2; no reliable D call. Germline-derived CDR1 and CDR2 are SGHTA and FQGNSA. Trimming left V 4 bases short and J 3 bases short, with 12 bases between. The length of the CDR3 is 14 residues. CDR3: CASSSASGYYGYTF. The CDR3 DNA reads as TGTGCCAGCAGCTCGGCTTCGGGTTACTATGGCTACACCTTC.

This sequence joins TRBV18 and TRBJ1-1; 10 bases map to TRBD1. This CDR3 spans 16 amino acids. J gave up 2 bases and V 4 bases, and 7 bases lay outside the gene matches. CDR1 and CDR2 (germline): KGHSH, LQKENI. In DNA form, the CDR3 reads TGTGCCAGCTCACTTGGACAGGGGGGTCAAAACACTGAAGCTTTCTTT. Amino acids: CASSLGQGGQNTEAFF.

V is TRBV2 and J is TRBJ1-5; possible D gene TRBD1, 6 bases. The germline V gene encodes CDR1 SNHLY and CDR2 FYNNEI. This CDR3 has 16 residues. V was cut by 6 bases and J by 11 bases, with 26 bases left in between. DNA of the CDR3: TGTGCCAGCAGCGGGGTTAGGGTTTTAGGACAGTACGCCCAGCATTTT. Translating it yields CASSGVRVLGQYAQHF. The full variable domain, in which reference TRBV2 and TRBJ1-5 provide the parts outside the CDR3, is EPEVTQTPSHQVTQMGQEVILRCVPISNHLYFYWYRQILGQKVEFLVSFYNNEISEKSEIFDDQFSVERPDGSNFTLKIRSTKLEDSAMYFCASSGVRVLGQYAQHFGDGTRLSIL.

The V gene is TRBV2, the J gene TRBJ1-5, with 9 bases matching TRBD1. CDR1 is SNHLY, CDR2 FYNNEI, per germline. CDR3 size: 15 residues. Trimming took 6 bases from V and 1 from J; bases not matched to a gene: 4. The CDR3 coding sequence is TGTGCCAGCAGAGGACAGGGGTTAAGCAATCAGCCCCAGCATTTT. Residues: CASRGQGLSNQPQHF.

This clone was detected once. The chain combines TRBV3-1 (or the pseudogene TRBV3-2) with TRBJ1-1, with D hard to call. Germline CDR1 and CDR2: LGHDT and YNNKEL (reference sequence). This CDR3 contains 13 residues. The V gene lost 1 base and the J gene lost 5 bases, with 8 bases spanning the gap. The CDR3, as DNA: TGTGCCAGCAGCCAAGGAGGTAGGACTGAAGCTTTCTTT. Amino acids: CASSQGGRTEAFF.

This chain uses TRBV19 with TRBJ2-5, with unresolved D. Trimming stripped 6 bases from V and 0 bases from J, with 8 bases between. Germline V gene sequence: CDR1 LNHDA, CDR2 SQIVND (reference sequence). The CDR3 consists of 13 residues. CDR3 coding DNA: TGTGCCAGTAGATTCGGGTACCAAGAGACCCAGTACTTC. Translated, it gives CASRFGYQETQYF.

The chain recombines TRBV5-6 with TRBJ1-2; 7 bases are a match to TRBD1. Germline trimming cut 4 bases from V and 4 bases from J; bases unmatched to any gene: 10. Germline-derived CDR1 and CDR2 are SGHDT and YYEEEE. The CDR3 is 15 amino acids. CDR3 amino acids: CASSTGQGVLYGYTF. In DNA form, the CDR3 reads TGTGCCAGCAGCACCGGGCAGGGGGTTCTCTATGGCTACACCTTC.

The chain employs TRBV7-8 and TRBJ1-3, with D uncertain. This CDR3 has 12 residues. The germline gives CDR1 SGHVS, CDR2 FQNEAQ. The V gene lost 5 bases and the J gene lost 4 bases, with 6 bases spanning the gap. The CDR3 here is CASSLMGNTIYF. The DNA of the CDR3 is TGTGCCAGCAGCCTCATGGGAAACACCATATATTTT.

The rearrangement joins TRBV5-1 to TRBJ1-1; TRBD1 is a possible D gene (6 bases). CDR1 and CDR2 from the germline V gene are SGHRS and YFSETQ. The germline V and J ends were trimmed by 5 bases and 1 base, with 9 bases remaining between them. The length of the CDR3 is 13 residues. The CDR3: CASRLDRNTEAFF. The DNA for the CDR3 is TGCGCCAGCAGGCTGGACAGGAACACTGAAGCTTTCTTT.

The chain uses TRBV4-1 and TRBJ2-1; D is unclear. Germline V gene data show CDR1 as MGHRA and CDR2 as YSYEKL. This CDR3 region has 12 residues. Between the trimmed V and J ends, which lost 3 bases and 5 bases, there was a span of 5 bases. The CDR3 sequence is CASSHINNEQFF. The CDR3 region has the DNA TGCGCCAGCAGCCATATTAACAATGAGCAGTTCTTC.

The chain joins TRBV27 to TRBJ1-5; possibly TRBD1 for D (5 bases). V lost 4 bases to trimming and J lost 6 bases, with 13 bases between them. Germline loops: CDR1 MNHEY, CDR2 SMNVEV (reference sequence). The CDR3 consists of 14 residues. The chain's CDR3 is CASSWRGGIQPQHF. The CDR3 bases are TGTGCCAGCAGTTGGAGGGGCGGAATTCAGCCCCAGCATTTT.

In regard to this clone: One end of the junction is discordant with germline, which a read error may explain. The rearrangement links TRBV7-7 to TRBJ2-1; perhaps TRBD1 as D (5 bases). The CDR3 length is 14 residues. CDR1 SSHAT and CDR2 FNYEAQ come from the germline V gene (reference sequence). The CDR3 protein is CASSLKQGNGEQFF. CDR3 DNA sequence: TGTGCTAGCAGCTTGAAGCAGGGCAATGGGGAGCAGTTCTTC.

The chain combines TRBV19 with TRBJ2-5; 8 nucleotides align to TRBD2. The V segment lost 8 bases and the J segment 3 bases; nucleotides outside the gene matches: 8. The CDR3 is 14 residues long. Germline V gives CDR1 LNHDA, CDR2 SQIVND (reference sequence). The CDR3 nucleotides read TGTGCCAGTTCGCTCGGGACTAGTAAAGAGACCCAGTACTTC. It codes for CASSLGTSKETQYF.

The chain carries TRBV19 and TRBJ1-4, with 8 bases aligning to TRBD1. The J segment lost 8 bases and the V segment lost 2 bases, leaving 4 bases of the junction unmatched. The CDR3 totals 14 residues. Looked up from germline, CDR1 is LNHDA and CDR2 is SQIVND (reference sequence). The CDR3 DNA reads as TGTGCCAGTAGTATACAGGGGGCGAAGGAAAAACTGTTTTTT. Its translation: CASSIQGAKEKLFF.

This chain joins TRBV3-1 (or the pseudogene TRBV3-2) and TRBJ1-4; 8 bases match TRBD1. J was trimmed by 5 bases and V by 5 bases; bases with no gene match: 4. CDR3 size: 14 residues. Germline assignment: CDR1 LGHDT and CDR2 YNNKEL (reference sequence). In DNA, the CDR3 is TGTGCCAGCAGCTACCGGACAGGGAATGAAAAACTGTTTTTT. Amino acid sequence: CASSYRTGNEKLFF.

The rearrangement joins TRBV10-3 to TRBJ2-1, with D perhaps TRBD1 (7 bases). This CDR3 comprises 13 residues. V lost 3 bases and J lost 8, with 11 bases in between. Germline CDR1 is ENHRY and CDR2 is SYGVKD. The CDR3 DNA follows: TGTGCCATCAGTGAAGGCAGGGGGGATGAGCAGTTCTTC. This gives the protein CAISEGRGDEQFF.

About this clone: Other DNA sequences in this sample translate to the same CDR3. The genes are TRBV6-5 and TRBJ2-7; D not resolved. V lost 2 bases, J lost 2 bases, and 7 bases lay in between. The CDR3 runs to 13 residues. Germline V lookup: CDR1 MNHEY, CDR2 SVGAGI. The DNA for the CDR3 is TGTGCCAGCAGTTACCGAGGCACCTACGAGCAGTACTTC. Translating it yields CASSYRGTYEQYF.

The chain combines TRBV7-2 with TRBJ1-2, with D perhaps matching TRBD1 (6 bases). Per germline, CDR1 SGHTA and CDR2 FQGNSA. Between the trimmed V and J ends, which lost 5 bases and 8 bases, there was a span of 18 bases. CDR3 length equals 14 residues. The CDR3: CASSARGGGEGYTF. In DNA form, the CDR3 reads TGTGCCAGCAGCGCCAGGGGCGGAGGCGAGGGCTACACCTTC.

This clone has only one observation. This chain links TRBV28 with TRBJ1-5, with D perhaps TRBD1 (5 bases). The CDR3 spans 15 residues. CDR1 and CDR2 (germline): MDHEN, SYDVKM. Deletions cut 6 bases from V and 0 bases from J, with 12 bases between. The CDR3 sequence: CASRPPGGSNQPQHF. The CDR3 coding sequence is TGTGCCAGCAGACCTCCCGGGGGTAGCAATCAGCCCCAGCATTTT. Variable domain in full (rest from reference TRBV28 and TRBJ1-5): DVKVTQSSRYLVKRTGEKVFLECVQDMDHENMFWYRQDPGLGLRLIYFSYDVKMKEKGDIPEGYSVSREKKERFSLILESASTNQTSMYLCASRPPGGSNQPQHFGDGTRLSIL.